The text below deals with one T cell receptor (beta chain). The specificity of this receptor is unknown. The sample holds no much larger clone one base away, and base qualities are not on file. Based on the germline V gene, the CDR1 and CDR2 sequences are SGDLS and YYNGEE. The CDR3 covers 13 residues, taking in both the cysteine and the phenylalanine. Just the 39-base CDR3 DNA is kept, in frame starting at base 1. The germline V end is reduced by 6 bases and the J end by 3 bases; junction bases left unmatched: 5. The donors were under 40 Caucasian individuals from Russia, aged roughly 6 to 100 years, who were systemically healthy. About 10 milliliters of peripheral blood were collected from each donor into EDTA-treated Vacutainer tubes. PBMCs were isolated by Ficoll-Paque density-gradient centrifugation, with at least 6 million obtained per sample. Trizol reagent was used to extract total RNA from PBMCs, with at least 5 micrograms per sample. For every donor, flow cytometry on a PBMC aliquot measured the percentage of naive CD45RAhigh/CD27high T cells.

These data come from a study of blood T cells in healthy people across ages (dated by TCRdb to about 2015). Regarding the complete study: In model experiments, template switching captured roughly one uniquely barcoded TCR beta cDNA molecule for every two T cells. The study analyzed two additional independent replicas of 1 million unique cDNA reads from the same blood draw for two donors, one aged 18 to 30 and one aged 80 or older. To track age-related changes in TCR beta repertoire diversity, the study relied on deep sequencing normalized with unique cDNA molecular identifiers. The donors were split into four age groups: young (average around 17 years), middle-aged (39), aged (around 67) and long-lived (under 90). To avoid experimental bias, donors of different ages were randomly spread across the sequencing lanes. Findings and caveats that apply to the study as a whole: Total diversity estimates from one million sequenced T cells were considered lower bounds and underestimates. Because the CMV infection status of the donors was unknown, age-related changes in expanded clonotypes may potentially have been confounded. Observed TCR beta diversity per million T cells fell roughly linearly with age, and a significant reduction was already apparent by age about 43. Compared with the aged group, the long-lived group had more naive CD4+ T cells, fewer expanded clones and increased TCR diversity, suggesting age selection. Observed TCR beta diversity correlated strongly with the percentage of naive T cells measured by flow cytometry. Because profiling used bulk unsorted PBMCs, naive and antigen-experienced compartments could not be compared conclusively.

The library was obtained by 5' RACE. Data came from an Illumina HiSeq 2500. A second roughly 6 to 11 cycle PCR used a sample-barcoded 5' primer and a J-beta primer mix. A unique molecular identifier was introduced onto each TCR beta cDNA molecule by a template-switch 5' adaptor carrying 12 random nucleotides. Each sample yielded at least 3 million CDR3-containing paired-end reads. The Mint cDNA synthesis kit, primed by a TRBC-specific oligonucleotide, was used to synthesize first-strand cDNA from all RNA. Following uracil-DNA glycosylase treatment, all cDNA underwent a first 18-cycle PCR with the universal primers M1SS and BC2_uni_R. The source study handled its data this way. For normalization, 1 million high-quality reads, each with a distinct molecular identifier, were randomly selected from each sample. Reads with shared molecular identifiers were discarded instead of being binned into consensus sequences. MiTCR, with a Q25 quality threshold and the strictest error-elimination algorithm, was used for CDR3 identification, clonotype clustering and error correction. A nonparametric unseen species model with Euler transformation was used to estimate a lower bound on total TCR beta diversity. Using fastp trimming at Q25 and MiXCR clonotype assembly, TCRdb reanalyzed the public sequencing data and kept in-frame beta chains. CDR3 protein duplicates are merged, each entry listing the most common genes and DNA. The V and J calls shown here were made by TCRdb, not taken from the authors' results. In this sample the table shows 800,000 or so distinct CDR3 sequences, 60% to 80% of which occur a single time. The leading ten clones occupy 28% of the sample.

Sequencing used blood. The V and J genes are TRBV9 and TRBJ2-7; TRBD2 fits 8 bases in the junction. The TCR comes from a man in his thirties or forties in good health. CDR3 protein: CASKGSGDYEQYF. The sequenced DNA is TGTGCCAGCAAGGGTAGCGGGGACTACGAGCAGTACTTC.